This TCR beta chain appears in the sequencing data of a study of shared clonotypes between healthy human individuals. Across the study: With ages of 18 to 49, the donors were two women and a few men.

Naive CD8 populations comprised CD45RO-negative cells positively selected for CCR7, excluding terminally differentiated effector memory CD45RA+ cells. The assay used deep level. Repertoires were generated with immunoSEQ multiplex PCR, while TCRdb's copy carries only in-frame clones and drops some. Here the sample spans roughly 1,800,000 clones, roughly 94% being singletons. General observations from the study: Large depth notwithstanding, sorted-subset sequencing proved incomplete by rarefaction.

The CDR3 contains 13 residues. Germline V CDR1 and CDR2: SGHNT, YENEEA. The V and J ends lost 3 bases and 0 bases respectively, with 6 bases between them. As to this clone: Antigen: not known.

The sequence derives from a man aged 18 to 29 in good health. The chain links TRBV11-3 to TRBJ2-7; no clear D. Sequencing was done on a sample of naive CD8+ T cells sorted from blood. The CDR3: CASSLTYSYEQYF. CDR3 sequence (DNA): TGTGCCAGCAGCTTGACTTACTCCTACGAGCAGTACTTC.